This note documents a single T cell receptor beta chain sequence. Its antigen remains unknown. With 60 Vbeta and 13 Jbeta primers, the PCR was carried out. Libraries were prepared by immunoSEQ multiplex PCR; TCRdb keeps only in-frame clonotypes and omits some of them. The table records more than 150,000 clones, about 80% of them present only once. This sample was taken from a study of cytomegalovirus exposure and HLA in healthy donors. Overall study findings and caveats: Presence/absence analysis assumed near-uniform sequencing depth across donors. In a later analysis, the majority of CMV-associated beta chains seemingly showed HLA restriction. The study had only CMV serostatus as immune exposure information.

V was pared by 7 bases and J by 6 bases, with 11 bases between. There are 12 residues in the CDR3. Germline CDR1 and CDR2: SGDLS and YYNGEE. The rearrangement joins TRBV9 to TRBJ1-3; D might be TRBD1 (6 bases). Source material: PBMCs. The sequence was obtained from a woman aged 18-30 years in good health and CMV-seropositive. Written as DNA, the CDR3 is TGTGCCAGCGGGGCAGGGGCAAACACCATATATTTT. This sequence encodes CASGAGANTIYF. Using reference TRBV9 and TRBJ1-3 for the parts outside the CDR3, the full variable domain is DSGVTQTPKHLITATGQRVTLRCSPRSGDLSVYWYQQSLDQGLQFLIQYYNGEERAKGNILERFSAQQFPDLHSELNLSSLELGDSALYFCASGAGANTIYFGEGSWLTVV.